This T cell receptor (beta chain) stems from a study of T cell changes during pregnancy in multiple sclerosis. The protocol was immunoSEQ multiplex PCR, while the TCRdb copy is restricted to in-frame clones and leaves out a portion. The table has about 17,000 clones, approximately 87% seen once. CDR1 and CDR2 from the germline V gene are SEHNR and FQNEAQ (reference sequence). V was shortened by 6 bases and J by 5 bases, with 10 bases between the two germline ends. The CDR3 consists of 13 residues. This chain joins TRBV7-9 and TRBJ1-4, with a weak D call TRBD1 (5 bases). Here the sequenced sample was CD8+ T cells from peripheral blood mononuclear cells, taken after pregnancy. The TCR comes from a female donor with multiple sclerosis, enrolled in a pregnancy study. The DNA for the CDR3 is TGTGCCAGCAGAAGCGGGGCGAATGAAAAACTGTTTTTT. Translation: CASRSGANEKLFF.